This is a list of T cell receptor beta chains from one sample in a study of a mutant IDH1 vaccine in newly diagnosed glioma. Their antigens remain unidentified. Some clones are missing from TCRdb's copy, which holds only in-frame ones; the method was immunoSEQ multiplex PCR. Found here are about 34,000 clones, around nine tenths of them singletons; the top ten hold around 13%. The sequencing here drew on PBMCs, taken from a glioma patient whose treatment included an IDH1 peptide vaccine. These receptors were obtained from a woman aged 25 to 39 with glioma. CDR3s leave out the opening cysteine and the closing phenylalanine or tryptophan. The order of the fields is J gene, V gene, CDR3 protein.

TRBJ1-1 | TRBV14 | ASSQSKIIGSDTEAF
TRBJ1-1 | TRBV10-2 | ASLGDYLNTEAF
TRBJ2-4 | TRBV5-1 | ASSLDPSGNIQY
TRBJ1-2 | TRBV5-1 | ASSESQYGYT
TRBJ2-5 | TRBV6-6 | ASSYSITSETQY
TRBJ2-7 | TRBV6-5 | ASSQPVGVGYEQY
TRBJ1-2 | TRBV4-3 | ASSQDPAVSYGYT
TRBJ2-5 | TRBV2 | ASSEDQSRD
TRBJ2-2 | TRBV19 | ASTPSRTNTGELF
TRBJ2-7 | TRBV5-1 | ASSPDSYEQY
TRBJ2-2 | TRBV5-1 | ASSSDYLMAGELF
TRBJ2-1 | TRBV11-2 | ASQGLAGGQDEQF
TRBJ1-2 | TRBV5-1 | ASSLGDSGYGYT
TRBJ2-2 | TRBV19 | ASDQTEAGELF
TRBJ2-7 | TRBV5-4 | ASSSSDRRYEQY
TRBJ1-2 | TRBV5-4 | ASRPTARYGYT
TRBJ1-1 | TRBV12-5 | ASGASGRNTEAF
TRBJ2-5 | TRBV6-5 | ASSQPGLAQETQY
TRBJ1-2 | TRBV21-1 | ASSKDGAGRSIHYGYT
TRBJ2-1 | TRBV4-2 | ASSQEVFPTYNEQF
TRBJ2-5 | TRBV4-1 | ASSPEVGDTETQY
TRBJ2-3 | TRBV6-5 | ASSYRERTSTDTQY
TRBJ1-4 | TRBV6-5 | ASSYSGGVAEKLF
TRBJ2-7 | TRBV7-2 | ASTSGRRSYEQY
TRBJ2-6 | TRBV7-9 | ASSLGYGSGANVLT
TRBJ2-7 | TRBV5-1 | ASGTPGTVSEQY
TRBJ2-7 | TRBV6-9 | ASSYPSGADEQY
TRBJ1-1 | TRBV5-6 | ASSLAGFEAF
TRBJ2-3 | TRBV5-1 | ASSLKAGGVTDTQY
TRBJ1-2 | TRBV29-1 | SVDSSRDGYT
TRBJ2-5 | TRBV7-2 | ASSPLGGETQY
TRBJ1-4 | TRBV2 | ASWEDSSYEKLF
TRBJ1-6 | TRBV5-1 | ASSLAGGRGFSPLH
TRBJ2-5 | TRBV2 | ASSEDSETQY